The clone carrying this TCR beta chain was observed at least ten times. Its antigen is not identified. Germline-derived CDR1 and CDR2 are KGHSH and LQKENI. Between the trimmed V and J ends, which lost 3 bases and 3 bases, there was a span of 9 bases. The CDR3 is 13 amino acids. TCRdb passed the RT-PCR reads through MiXCR, listing each CDR3 protein once. The table includes more than 150,000 distinct CDR3 sequences, around 9.2% detected once. These data come from a study of response to subunit inactivated influenza vaccine. Study-wide results and caveats: Authors suggested each seasonal influenza vaccination recruits few new T cells.

The V and J genes are TRBV18 and TRBJ2-7, with D unclear. This sequence originates from a man over 45 who received an inactivated influenza vaccine. The material sequenced was non-naive T cells sorted from PBMCs, taken on the day of vaccination. The DNA for the CDR3 is TGTGCCAGCTCACCCTCACGTGTCTACGAGCAGTACTTC. It codes for CASSPSRVYEQYF.